One and the same sample provided the 2 T cell receptor beta chains below, sequenced in a study of glioma-infiltrating T cells (dated by TCRdb to about 2016). The listed sequencing device is Illumina MiSeq. TCR alpha and beta CDR3 regions were amplified with the iRepertoire nested amplicon-rescue multiplex PCR (arm-PCR) platform from RNA. In TCRdb, the public reads were trimmed at Q25 with fastp and aligned with MiXCR, with productive beta chains retained. Entries are consolidated by CDR3 protein sequence, retaining the most common genes and DNA. Within this sample are a few hundred thousand distinct CDR3 sequences, with roughly 41% of them counted one time only. The ten largest clones capture about 11% of the sample. Sample: glioma tissue, nonneoplastic brain tissue, or PBMCs (not recorded which). The receptors here all came from a human donor with low-grade glioma or glioblastoma, undergoing nonglioma brain surgery, or in good health (not recorded which).

About this clonotype: The junction does not match germline at one end; this may be a read error. The V and J genes are TRBV20-1 and TRBJ1-2, with TRBD1 matching over 9 bases. The germline V gene encodes CDR1 DFQATT and CDR2 SNEGSKA (reference sequence). The CDR3 loop spans 20 amino acids. This CDR3 is CSTRVNPLSTGGTPNYGYTF. CDR3 nucleotides: TGCAGTACTAGAGTAAACCCCCTGTCGACAGGGGGGACACCTAACTATGGCTACACCTTC.

In DNA, the CDR3 is TGTGCCAGCAGCTTACCGGGGACCTCTTTCCGCACCTTC. Translation gives CASSLPGTSFRTF. This chain links TRBV7-2 with TRBJ1-2, with D maybe TRBD1 (5 bases). V was trimmed by 2 bases and J by 13 bases, leaving 17 bases between them. The CDR3 runs 13 residues. Germline V CDR1 and CDR2: SGHTA, FQGNSA.